Given below is one T cell receptor beta chain in context. What this receptor recognizes is not known. No quality values exist for individual bases; no much larger clone is one base distant. Sequencing instrument: Illumina HiSeq 1500. TCRdb took the public reads, trimmed them with fastp at Q25, ran MiXCR for clone calling and kept in-frame beta chains. Rows matching on CDR3 protein sequence are summarized as one entry with the most common DNA and genes. The table for this sample lists hundreds of thousands of distinct CDR3 sequences; under 45% of them were counted only once. The ten biggest clones cover around 45% of the sample. This record comes from a study of T cell repertoires in cytomegalovirus infection (dated by TCRdb to between 2018 and 2021). For the study in its entirety: Alongside well-studied HLA-B-restricted epitopes, the peptide stimulations were aimed at recently identified HLA-C-restricted CMV epitopes, whose presentation resists viral immunomodulation. Donor HLA type was relevant to the analysis, because carriage of CMV infection together with the matching HLA type was indicated by public TCR beta signatures. What the authors observed across the whole study: In the ex vivo response, HLA-C-restricted CMV-specific TCR beta clonotypes were dominant, and in two of eight donors the single most frequent clonotype came from this HLA-C-restricted group. Cumulative frequency of public TCR beta family members discriminated carriers of CMV infection plus the relevant HLA type in this cohort and an independent approximately 400-donor cohort.

CDR1 and CDR2, per the germline V gene, are SGHTA and FQGNSA. CDR3 length: 15 amino acids, cysteine to phenylalanine. Only the CDR3 DNA stays, 45 bases, in frame from base 1. The junction shows trimming of 4 bases on V and 7 bases on J, and the gene matches do not reach 10 bases of it. The sample's treatment or condition label is to be understood as: in vitro stimulation with specific CMV peptide epitopes to enrich CMV-specific T cells. This clonotype was obtained from a human donor in good health (CMV status not recorded). Some clones in this sample may be carry-over from other donors' samples. The rearranged chain carries TRBV7-2 and TRBJ2-3, and 8 junctional nucleotides match TRBD2. The sequencing here drew on cultured PBMCs, taken from culture after CMV antigen stimulation. The CDR3 protein: CASSSSGTRRNTQYF. The sequenced DNA: TGTGCCAGCAGCTCCTCCGGGACTAGGCGGAATACGCAGTATTTT. Reference TRBV7-2 and TRBJ2-3 genes cover what lies past the CDR3, so the full variable domain is GAGVSQSPSNKVTEKGKDVELRCDPISGHTALYWYRQSLGQGLEFLIYFQGNSAPDKSGLPSDRFSAERTGGSVSTLTIQRTQQEDSAVYLCASSSSGTRRNTQYFGPGTRLTVL.